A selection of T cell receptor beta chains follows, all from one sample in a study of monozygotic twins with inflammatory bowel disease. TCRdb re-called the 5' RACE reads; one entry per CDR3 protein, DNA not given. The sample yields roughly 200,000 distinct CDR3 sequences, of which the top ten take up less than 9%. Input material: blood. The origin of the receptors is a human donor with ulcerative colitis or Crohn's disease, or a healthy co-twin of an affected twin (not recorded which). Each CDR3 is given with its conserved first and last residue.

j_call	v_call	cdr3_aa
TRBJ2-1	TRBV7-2	CASSSTSRLGGEQFF
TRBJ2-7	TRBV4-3	CPSSQDYTGVTYEQYF
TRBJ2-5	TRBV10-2	CASSAQGARETQYF
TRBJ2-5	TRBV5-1	CASSGGNGETQYF
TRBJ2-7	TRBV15	CATSRDQASGYSYEQYF
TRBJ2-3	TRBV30	CACALAGEADTQYF
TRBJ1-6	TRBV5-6	CASSRLYRDDNSPLHF
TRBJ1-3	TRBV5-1	CASSLAGYGNTIYF
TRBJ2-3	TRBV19	CASSIEVGRARHNTQYF
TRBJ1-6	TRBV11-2	CASSLEATASPLHF
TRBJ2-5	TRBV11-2	CASNFGVIQETQYF
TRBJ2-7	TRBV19	CASSPPFGTGGEEQYF
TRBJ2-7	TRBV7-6	CASSPRDSSYEQYF
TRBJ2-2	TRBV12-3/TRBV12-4	CASSLGREGSGELFF
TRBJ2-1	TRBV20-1	CSARGPGRGQFF
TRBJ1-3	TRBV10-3	CAISNKGGNTIYF
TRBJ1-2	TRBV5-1	CASSSVTGNYGYTF
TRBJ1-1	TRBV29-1	CSVGTGNTEAFF
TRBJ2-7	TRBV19	CASIISGTPGYEQYF
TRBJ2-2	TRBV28	CASSLNGGPVAGELFF
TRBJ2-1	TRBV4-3	CASSQDTGEYNEQFF
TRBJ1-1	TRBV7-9	CASIQSGGTEAFF
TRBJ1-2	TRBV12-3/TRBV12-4	CASSFSNDGYTF
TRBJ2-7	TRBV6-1	CASSHTSGDSYEQYF
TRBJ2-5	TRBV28	CASSSSGRRRETQYF
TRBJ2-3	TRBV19	CASSIPGWGGTDTQYF
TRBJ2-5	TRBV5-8	CASVPGQETQYF
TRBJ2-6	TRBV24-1	CATSPRGKPGANVLTF
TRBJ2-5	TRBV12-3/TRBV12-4	CASSLWRERETQYF
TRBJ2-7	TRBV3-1	CASSNPSLEQYF
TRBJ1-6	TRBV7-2	CASSNWGVNSPLHF
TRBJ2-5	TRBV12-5	CASGLLETQYF
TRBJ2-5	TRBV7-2	CASSLAGAGGETQYF
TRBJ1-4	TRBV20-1	CSARDRGRQGEKLFF
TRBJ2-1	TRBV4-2	CASSDGTSGRARNERFF
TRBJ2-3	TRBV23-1	CASSPSGIKPDTQYF
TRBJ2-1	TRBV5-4	CASSLVFGRDEQFF
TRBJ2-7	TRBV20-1	CSARDPTGGYEQYF
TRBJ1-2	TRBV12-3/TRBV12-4	CASSIAGRTAYGYTF
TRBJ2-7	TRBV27	CASSLSGLYEQYF
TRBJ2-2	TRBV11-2	CASSLDGYLPGLTGELFF
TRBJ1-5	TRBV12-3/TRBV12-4	CASSLGRDDQPQHF
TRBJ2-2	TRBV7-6	CASSPRQGAGELFF
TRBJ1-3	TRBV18	CASSQDQPSSSGNTIYF
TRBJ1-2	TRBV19	CASSESGFRGYTF
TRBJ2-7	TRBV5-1	CASTSDLSGLYEQYF
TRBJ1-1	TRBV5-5	CASSLGRGDWSAEAFF
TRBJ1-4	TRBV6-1	CASSTLGATNEKLFF
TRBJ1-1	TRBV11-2	CASSLFRTNNAADGEAFF
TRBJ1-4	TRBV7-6	CASSFTDTNEKLFF
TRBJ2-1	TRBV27	CASSLVPIAGGPYNEQFF
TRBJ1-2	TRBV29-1	CSVGRDRERGYTF
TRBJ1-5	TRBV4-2	CASSQEGPPSNQPQHF
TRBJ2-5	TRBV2	CASSETGGRETQYF
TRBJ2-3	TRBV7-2	CASSLADTDTQYF
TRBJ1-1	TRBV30	CAWRPQVNTEAFF